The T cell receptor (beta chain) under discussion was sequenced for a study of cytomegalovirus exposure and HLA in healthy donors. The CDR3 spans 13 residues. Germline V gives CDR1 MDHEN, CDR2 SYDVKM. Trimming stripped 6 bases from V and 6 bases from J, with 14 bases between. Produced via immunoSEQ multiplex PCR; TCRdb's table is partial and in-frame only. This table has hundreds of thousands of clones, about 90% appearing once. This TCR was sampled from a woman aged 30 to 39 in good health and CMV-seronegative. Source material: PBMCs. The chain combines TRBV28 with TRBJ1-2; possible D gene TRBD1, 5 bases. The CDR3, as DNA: TGTGCCAGCAGCCTCGGGGGAAATGATGGCTACACCTTC. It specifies CASSLGGNDGYTF.